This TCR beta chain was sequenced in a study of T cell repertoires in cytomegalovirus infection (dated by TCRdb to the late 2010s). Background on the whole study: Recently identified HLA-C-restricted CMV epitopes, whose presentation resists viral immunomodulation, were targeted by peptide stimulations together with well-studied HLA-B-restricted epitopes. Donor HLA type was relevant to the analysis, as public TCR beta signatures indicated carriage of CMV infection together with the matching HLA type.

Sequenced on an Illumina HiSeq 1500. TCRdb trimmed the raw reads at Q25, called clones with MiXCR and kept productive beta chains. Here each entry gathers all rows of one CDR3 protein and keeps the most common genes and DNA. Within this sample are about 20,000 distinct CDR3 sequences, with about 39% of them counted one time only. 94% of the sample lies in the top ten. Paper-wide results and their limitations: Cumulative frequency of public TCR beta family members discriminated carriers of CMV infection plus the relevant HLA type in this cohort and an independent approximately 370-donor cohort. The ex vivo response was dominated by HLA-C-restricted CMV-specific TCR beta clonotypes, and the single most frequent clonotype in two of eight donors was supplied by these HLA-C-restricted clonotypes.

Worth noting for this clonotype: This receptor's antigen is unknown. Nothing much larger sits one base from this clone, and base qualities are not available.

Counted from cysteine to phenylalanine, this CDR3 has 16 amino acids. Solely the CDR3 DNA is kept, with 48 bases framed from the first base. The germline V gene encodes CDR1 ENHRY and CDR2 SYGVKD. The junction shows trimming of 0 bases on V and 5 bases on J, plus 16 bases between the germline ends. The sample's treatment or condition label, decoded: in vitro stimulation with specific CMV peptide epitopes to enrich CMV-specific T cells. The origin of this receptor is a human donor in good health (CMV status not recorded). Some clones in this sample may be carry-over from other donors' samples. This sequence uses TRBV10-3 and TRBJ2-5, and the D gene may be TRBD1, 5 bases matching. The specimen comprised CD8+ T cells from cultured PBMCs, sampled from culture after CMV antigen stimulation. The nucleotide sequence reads TGTGCCATCAGTGAGTCGGATAGGCAGGGTCTGGAGACCCAGTACTTC. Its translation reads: CAISESDRQGLETQYF.